The TCR beta chain described here comes from a study of T cells after yellow fever vaccination. Study-level information: Some fractions had low cell numbers, and these were prepared with SMART-Seq v4 Ultra Low Input.

Study-wide points: Peaking on day 5 versus 15, the secondary response was faster but weaker. Boosting was followed by the reappearance of most primary-vaccination clones (around 95% CD4, 70% to 90% CD8).

Conversion of TCR transcripts into cDNA relied on 5'RACE template switching, which added a universal primer site and UMIs. A single record per CDR3 protein comes from TCRdb applying MiXCR to the 5' RACE reads. The table lists fewer than 450,000 distinct CDR3 sequences, 3.5% to 4.5% of them singletons. Germline assignment: CDR1 MNHEY and CDR2 SVGEGT. Trimming stripped 5 bases from V and 10 bases from J, with 18 bases between. This CDR3 region has 14 residues. With regard to this clonotype: As yet, its antigen is unknown.

The V and J genes are TRBV6-2 or TRBV6-3 and TRBJ2-1; tentatively, D is TRBD2 (6 bases). The source is a man aged 18 to 29 who received the YFV17D yellow fever vaccine. The sequencing here drew on PBMCs, taken 5 days after the yellow fever booster vaccination. CDR3 loop: CASSPGTFLGEQFF. Written as DNA, the CDR3 is TGTGCCAGCAGTCCAGGGACTTTCCTCGGGGAGCAGTTCTTC.